This T cell receptor beta chain stems from a study of monozygotic twins with inflammatory bowel disease. One entry per CDR3 protein, without DNA, is what TCRdb gives after re-calling the 5' RACE reads. In total, the table holds some 440,000 distinct CDR3 sequences. This CDR3 region has 13 residues. Germline lookup yields CDR1 SGHDT and CDR2 YYEEEE. No sorting of T cells preceded isolation of total RNA from whole blood. The sample comprised blood. The TCR comes from a human donor with ulcerative colitis or Crohn's disease, or a healthy co-twin of an affected twin (not recorded which). V is TRBV5-6 and J is TRBJ2-7. The CDR3: CASSLRESSEQYF. Together with reference TRBV5-6 and TRBJ2-7, the CDR3 gives the full variable domain: DAGVTQSPTHLIKTRGQQVTLRCSPKSGHDTVSWYQQALGQGPQFIFQYYEEEERQRGNFPDRFSGHQFPNYSSELNVNALLLGDSALYLCASSLRESSEQYFGPGTRLTVT.